Each of the 12 T cell receptor beta chains below was sequenced from the same sample in a study of T cell repertoires in cytomegalovirus infection. Antigens of these TCRs are unknown. In TCRdb, the reads were re-called with MiXCR into one record per CDR3 protein. The table shows under 500,000 distinct CDR3 sequences, with about 42% occurring only once. Sequenced here: cultured PBMCs, sampled from culture after CMV antigen stimulation. These receptors all stem from a human donor in good health (CMV status not recorded). Some clones in this sample may be carry-over from other donors' samples.

This clonotype was counted only a few times. The chain joins TRBV19 to TRBJ1-2; weak D call: TRBD1 (5 bases). The CDR3 spans 15 residues. Germline assignment: CDR1 LNHDA and CDR2 SQIVND (reference sequence). Trimming removed 6 bases at V and 4 bases at J, with 18 bases between. Here the CDR3 reads CASSLGTGAGYGYTF. The CDR3 DNA follows: TGTGCCAGTAGCCTAGGGACGGGAGCTGGCTATGGCTACACCTTC.

This clonotype has a handful of counts. The rearrangement uses TRBV7-2 and TRBJ2-3; D possibly corresponds to TRBD2 (6 bases). In germline, CDR1 is SGHTA, CDR2 FQGNSA. Trimming removed 0 bases at V and 6 bases at J, with 13 bases between. This CDR3 has 15 amino acids. The CDR3 sequence is CASSLAGGTGDTQYF. For the CDR3, the DNA is TGTGCCAGCAGCTTAGCGGGGGGAACTGGGGATACGCAGTATTTT.

This clonotype has more than one count but fewer than ten. V is TRBV2 and J is TRBJ1-1; D ambiguous. The CDR3 runs 11 residues. V lost 6 bases to trimming and J lost 6 bases, with 8 bases between them. Per germline, CDR1 SNHLY and CDR2 FYNNEI. CDR3 sequence reads: CASRREPEAFF. The CDR3 DNA is TGTGCCAGCAGGCGGGAGCCTGAAGCTTTCTTT. The full variable domain, rest sourced from reference TRBV2 and TRBJ1-1, is EPEVTQTPSHQVTQMGQEVILRCVPISNHLYFYWYRQILGQKVEFLVSFYNNEISEKSEIFDDQFSVERPDGSNFTLKIRSTKLEDSAMYFCASRREPEAFFGQGTRLTVV.

The genes are TRBV6-1 and TRBJ2-7; D may match TRBD1 or TRBD2 (5 bases each). Per the germline V gene, CDR1 is MNHNS and CDR2 is SASEGT. The CDR3 is 16 residues long. The V end was cut by 7 bases, the J end by 3 bases, with 22 bases between. CDR3 coding DNA: TGTGCCAGCAATGACAATGCCCGGGACGCCGGCTACGAGCAGTACTTC. Translating gives CASNDNARDAGYEQYF.

The chain is built from TRBV6-1 and TRBJ2-3; D unclear. Trimming removed 9 bases at V and 6 bases at J, with 13 bases between. CDR1 is MNHNS and CDR2 is SASEGT in the germline V gene. There are 12 residues in the CDR3. CDR3 sequence (DNA): TGTGCCAGTACGGCAATGGCCGATACGCAGTATTTT. It is translated as CASTAMADTQYF.

This CDR3 is CASSSQGHTTDTQYF. CDR3 sequence (DNA): TGTGCCAGCAGTTCGCAGGGACATACCACAGATACGCAGTATTTT. V usage is TRBV27 and J usage is TRBJ2-3; possibly TRBD1 for D (6 bases). Germline CDR1 and CDR2: MNHEY and SMNVEV (reference sequence). This CDR3 spans 15 amino acids. V was cut by 4 bases and J by 2 bases, with 13 bases left in between.

This clonotype was observed a handful of times. This rearrangement joins TRBV7-2 to TRBJ2-1; D might be TRBD1 (5 bases). The length of the CDR3 is 17 residues. V was cut by 4 bases and J by 5 bases, with 21 bases left in between. CDR1 is SGHTA and CDR2 is FQGNSA in the germline V gene. DNA for the CDR3: TGTGCCAGCAGCTCCAGGGATGTGACAACGCTCGACAATGAGCAGTTCTTC. Translation gives CASSSRDVTTLDNEQFF.

In this sample, this clonotype turned up once. The rearrangement links TRBV9 to TRBJ2-5; 12 bases agree with TRBD2. This CDR3 has 18 residues. Per the germline V gene, CDR1 is SGDLS and CDR2 is YYNGEE. The junction had 13 bases not matched to a gene; V was cut back by 4 bases and J by 3 bases. In DNA, the CDR3 is TGTGCCAGCAGCTCCGAACAGACTAGCGGGAGAAAGGAAGAGACCCAGTACTTC. Protein: CASSSEQTSGRKEETQYF.

The V and J genes are TRBV12-3 or TRBV12-4 and TRBJ1-3, with a tentative D call TRBD1 (5 bases). This CDR3 comprises 14 residues. V was pared by 6 bases and J by 4 bases, with 13 bases between. CDR3 nucleotides: TGTGCCAGCAGCACGGGACTTTGGGGAAACACCATATATTTT. It yields the protein CASSTGLWGNTIYF.

The chain has TRBV25-1 and TRBJ1-2; the D gene is possibly TRBD1 (6 bases). This CDR3 region has 14 residues. Per germline, CDR1 MGHDK and CDR2 SYGVNS. Trimming stripped 8 bases from V and 4 bases from J, with 17 bases between. The CDR3 DNA reads as TGTGCCAGCTCTGGACAGCCGGCGATCTATGGCTACACCTTC. Residues: CASSGQPAIYGYTF.

The rearrangement uses TRBV12-3 or TRBV12-4 and TRBJ1-3, with 7 nucleotides matching TRBD1. The V and J ends lost 8 bases and 2 bases, in that order; junction bases with no gene match: 3. The CDR3 has 13 residues. The CDR3 reads CASSQGTGNTIYF. As DNA, the CDR3 is TGTGCCAGCTCACAGGGGACTGGAAACACCATATATTTT.

This clonotype was seen only a few times. This sequence joins TRBV7-8 and TRBJ1-5; 7 bases match TRBD1. Germline V lookup: CDR1 SGHVS, CDR2 FQNEAQ. With V trimmed by 5 bases and J by 4 bases, 8 bases remained unmatched. This CDR3 has 15 residues. The CDR3 protein is CASSQGFRGNQPQHF. CDR3 nucleotides: TGTGCCAGCAGCCAAGGATTCAGGGGGAATCAGCCCCAGCATTTT.